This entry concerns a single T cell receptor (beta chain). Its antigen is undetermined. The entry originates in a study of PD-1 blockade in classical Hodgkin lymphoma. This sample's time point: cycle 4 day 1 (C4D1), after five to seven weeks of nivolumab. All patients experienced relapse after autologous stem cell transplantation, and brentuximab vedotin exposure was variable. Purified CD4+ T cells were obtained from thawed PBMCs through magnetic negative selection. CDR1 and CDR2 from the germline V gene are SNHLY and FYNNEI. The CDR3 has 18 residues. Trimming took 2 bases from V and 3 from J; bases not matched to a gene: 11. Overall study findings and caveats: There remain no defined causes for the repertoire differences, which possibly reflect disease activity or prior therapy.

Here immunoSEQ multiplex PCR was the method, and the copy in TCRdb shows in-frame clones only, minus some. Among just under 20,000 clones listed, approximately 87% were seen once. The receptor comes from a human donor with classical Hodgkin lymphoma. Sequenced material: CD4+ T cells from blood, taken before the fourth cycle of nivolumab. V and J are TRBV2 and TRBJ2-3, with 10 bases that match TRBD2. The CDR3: CASSERGLAGVSTDTQYF. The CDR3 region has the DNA TGTGCCAGCAGTGAACGGGGGCTAGCGGGAGTCTCTACAGATACGCAGTATTTT.